This TCR beta chain was captured in a study of control samples from healthy donors and cancer patients (TCRdb year 2020). The library came from the immunoSEQ multiplex PCR assay. In TCRdb, the immuneACCESS table is reduced to in-frame sequences with V and J assigned. These tables do not hold every clone; where another copy was compared, an unresolved V gene accounts for under half, and the others remain unexplained. This sample gives 4,500 to 6,500 clones in total; approximately 84% of them show up just once. Around 7.5% of the sample lies in the top ten. There are a few counts of this clone. Its binding antigen is unknown. Per-base quality was not reported, and no clone a single base away is much larger than it. The CDR3, from cysteine to phenylalanine, totals 14 residues. Just CDR3 DNA is preserved here, 42 bases in frame from base 1. Per the germline V gene, MNHEY is the CDR1 and SVGAGI is the CDR2. Trimming removed 2 bases from V and 2 bases from J, leaving 9 bases between the germline ends.

Sequenced: formalin-fixed, paraffin-embedded tissue. This TCR came from a female donor with lung cancer. The chain couples TRBV6-5 to TRBJ1-1; the D gene is not confidently resolved. The sequenced DNA is TGTGCCAGCAGTTACGAAAACAGTAACACTGAAGCTTTCTTT. Translated, this gives CASSYENSNTEAFF.